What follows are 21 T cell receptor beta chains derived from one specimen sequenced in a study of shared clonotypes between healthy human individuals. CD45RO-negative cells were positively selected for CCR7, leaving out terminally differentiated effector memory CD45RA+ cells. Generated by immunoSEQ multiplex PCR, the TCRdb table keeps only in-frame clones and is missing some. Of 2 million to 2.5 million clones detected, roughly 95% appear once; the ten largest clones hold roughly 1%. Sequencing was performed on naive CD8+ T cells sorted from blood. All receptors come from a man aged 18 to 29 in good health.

DNA of the CDR3: TGCGCCAGCAGCTCGGACTCATCCGTTTCAAGCCGTTCACCCCTCCACTTT. This codes for CASSSDSSVSSRSPLHF. The chain joins TRBV4-1 to TRBJ1-6; D is unresolved. V was shortened by 5 bases and J by 9 bases, with 23 bases between the two germline ends. The CDR3 has 17 amino acids. The germline V gene encodes CDR1 MGHRA and CDR2 YSYEKL.

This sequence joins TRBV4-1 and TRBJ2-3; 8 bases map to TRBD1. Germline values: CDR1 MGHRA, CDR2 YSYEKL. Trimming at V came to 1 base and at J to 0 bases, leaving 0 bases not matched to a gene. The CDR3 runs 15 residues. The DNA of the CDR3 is TGCGCCAGCAGCCAAGGGACAGGGAGCACAGATACGCAGTATTTT. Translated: CASSQGTGSTDTQYF.

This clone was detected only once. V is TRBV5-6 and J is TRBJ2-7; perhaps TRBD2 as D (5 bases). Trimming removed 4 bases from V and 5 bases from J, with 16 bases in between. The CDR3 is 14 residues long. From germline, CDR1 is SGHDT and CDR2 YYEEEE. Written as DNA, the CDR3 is TGTGCCAGCAGCCCGGAGTCGGGGTCCCACGAGCAGTACTTC. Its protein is CASSPESGSHEQYF.

The CDR3 here is CASSYLPAGEGETQYF. The CDR3 nucleotides are TGTGCCAGCAGTTACTTGCCCGCGGGGGAGGGGGAGACCCAGTACTTC. The chain carries TRBV6-6 and TRBJ2-5; 7 bases match TRBD2. Germline assignment: CDR1 MNHNY and CDR2 SVGAGI (reference sequence). V dropped 1 base and J dropped 5; count of bases not matched to a gene: 10. There are 16 residues in the CDR3.

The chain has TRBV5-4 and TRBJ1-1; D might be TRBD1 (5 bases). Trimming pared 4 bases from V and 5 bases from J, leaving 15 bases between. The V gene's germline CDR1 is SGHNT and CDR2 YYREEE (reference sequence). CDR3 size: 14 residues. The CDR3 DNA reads TGTGCCAGCAGCCGGAATGGGGGTGTTACTGAAGCTTTCTTT. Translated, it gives CASSRNGGVTEAFF.

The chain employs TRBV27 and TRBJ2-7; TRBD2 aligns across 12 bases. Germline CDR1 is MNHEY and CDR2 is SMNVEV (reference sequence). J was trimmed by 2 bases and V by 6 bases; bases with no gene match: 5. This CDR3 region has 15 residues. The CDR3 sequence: CASSSTSGGTYEQYF. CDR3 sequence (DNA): TGTGCCAGCAGCTCGACTAGCGGGGGCACCTACGAGCAGTACTTC.

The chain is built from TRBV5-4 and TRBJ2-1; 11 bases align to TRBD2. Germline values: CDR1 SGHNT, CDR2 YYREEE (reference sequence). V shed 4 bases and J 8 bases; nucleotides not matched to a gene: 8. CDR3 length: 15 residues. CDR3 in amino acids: CASSTGTSGADEQFF. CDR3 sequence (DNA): TGTGCCAGCAGCACCGGGACTAGCGGAGCGGATGAGCAGTTCTTC.

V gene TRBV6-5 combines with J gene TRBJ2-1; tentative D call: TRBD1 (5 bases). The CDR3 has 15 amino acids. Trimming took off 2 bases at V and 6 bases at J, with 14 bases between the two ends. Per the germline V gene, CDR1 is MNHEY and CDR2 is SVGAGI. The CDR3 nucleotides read TGTGCCAGCAGTTACGGGGCCCTGCTGGCCAATGAGCAGTTCTTC. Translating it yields CASSYGALLANEQFF.

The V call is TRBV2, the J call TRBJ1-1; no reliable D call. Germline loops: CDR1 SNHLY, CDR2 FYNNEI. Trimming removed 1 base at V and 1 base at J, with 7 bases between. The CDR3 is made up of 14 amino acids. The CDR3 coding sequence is TGTGCCAGCAGTGAAGAGGGAGAGAACACTGAAGCTTTCTTT. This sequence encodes CASSEEGENTEAFF.

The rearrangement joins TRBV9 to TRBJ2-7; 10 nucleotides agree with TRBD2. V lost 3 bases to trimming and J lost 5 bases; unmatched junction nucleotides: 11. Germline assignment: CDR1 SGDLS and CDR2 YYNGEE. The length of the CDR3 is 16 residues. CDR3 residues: CASSETPAGGKNEQYF. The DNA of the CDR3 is TGTGCCAGCAGCGAGACCCCAGCGGGAGGGAAGAACGAGCAGTACTTC.

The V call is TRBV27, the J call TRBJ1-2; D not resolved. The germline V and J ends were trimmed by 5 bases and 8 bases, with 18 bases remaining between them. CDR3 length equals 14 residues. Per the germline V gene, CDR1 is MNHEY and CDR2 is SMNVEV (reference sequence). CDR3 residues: CASSLHQGGVGYTF. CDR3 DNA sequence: TGTGCCAGCAGTCTACATCAAGGCGGAGTGGGCTACACCTTC.

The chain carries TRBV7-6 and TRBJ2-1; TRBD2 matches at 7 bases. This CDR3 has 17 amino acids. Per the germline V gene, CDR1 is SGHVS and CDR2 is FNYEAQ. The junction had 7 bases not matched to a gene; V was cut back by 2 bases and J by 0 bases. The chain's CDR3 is CASSLKSSGVSYNEQFF. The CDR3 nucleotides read TGTGCCAGCAGCTTAAAGTCTAGCGGAGTCTCCTACAATGAGCAGTTCTTC.

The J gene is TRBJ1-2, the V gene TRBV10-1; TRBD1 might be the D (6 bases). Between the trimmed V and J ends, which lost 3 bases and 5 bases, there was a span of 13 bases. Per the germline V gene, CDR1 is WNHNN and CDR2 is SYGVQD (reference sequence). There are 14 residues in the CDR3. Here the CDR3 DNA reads TGCGCCAGCAGTGACAACAGGGAAGGATATGGCTACACCTTC. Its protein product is CASSDNREGYGYTF.

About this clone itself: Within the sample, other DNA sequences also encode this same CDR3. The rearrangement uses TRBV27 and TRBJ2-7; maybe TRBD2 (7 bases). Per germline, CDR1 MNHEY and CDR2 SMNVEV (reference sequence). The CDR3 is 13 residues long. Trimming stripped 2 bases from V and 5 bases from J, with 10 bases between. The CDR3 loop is CASSLGGGDEQYF. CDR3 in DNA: TGTGCCAGCAGTTTAGGGGGGGGCGACGAGCAGTACTTC.

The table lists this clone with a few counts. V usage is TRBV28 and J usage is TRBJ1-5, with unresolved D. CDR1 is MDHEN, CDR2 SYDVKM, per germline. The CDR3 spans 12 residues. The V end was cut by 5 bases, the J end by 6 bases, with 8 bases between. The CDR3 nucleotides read TGTGCCAGCAGTCCTCCTAGTCAGCCCCAGCATTTT. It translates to CASSPPSQPQHF.

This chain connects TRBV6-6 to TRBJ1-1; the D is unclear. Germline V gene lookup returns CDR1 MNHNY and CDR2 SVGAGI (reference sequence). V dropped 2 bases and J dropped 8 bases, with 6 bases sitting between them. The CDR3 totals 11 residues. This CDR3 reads CASSYREEAFF. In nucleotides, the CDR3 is TGTGCCAGCAGTTACAGGGAGGAAGCTTTCTTT.

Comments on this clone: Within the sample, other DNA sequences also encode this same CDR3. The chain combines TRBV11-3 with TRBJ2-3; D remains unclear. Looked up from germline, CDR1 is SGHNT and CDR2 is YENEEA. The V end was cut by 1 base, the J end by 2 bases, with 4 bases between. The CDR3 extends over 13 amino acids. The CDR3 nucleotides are TGTGCCAGCAGCTTAGCCTTCACAGATACGCAGTATTTT. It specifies CASSLAFTDTQYF. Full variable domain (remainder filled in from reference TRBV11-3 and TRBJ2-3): EAGVVQSPRYKIIEKKQPVAFWCNPISGHNTLYWYLQNLGQGPELLIRYENEEAVDDSQLPKDRFSAERLKGVDSTLKIQPAELGDSAVYLCASSLAFTDTQYFGPGTRLTVL.

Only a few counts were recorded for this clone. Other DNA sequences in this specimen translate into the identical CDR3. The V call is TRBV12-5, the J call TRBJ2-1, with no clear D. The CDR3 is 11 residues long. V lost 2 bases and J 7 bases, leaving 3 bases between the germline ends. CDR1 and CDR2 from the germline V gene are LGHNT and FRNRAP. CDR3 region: CASGLLNEQFF. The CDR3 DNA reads TGTGCTAGTGGTTTGCTGAATGAGCAGTTCTTC.

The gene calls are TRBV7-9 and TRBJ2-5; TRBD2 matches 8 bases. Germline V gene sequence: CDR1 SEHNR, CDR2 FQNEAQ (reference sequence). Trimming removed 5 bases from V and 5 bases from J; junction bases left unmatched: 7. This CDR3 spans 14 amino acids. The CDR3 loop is CASSMGLVEETQYF. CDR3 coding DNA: TGTGCCAGCAGCATGGGACTAGTAGAGGAGACCCAGTACTTC.

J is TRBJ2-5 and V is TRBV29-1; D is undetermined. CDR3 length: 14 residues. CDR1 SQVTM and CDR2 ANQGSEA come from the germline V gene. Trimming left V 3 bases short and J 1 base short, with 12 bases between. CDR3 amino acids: CSVDSGRSQETQYF. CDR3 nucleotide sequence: TGCAGCGTTGATTCCGGACGGAGCCAAGAGACCCAGTACTTC.

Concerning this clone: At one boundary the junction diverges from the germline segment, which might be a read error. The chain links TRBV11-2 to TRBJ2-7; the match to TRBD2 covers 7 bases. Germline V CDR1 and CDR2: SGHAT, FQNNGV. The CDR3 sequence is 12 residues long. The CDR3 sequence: CASSLDGAGEDF. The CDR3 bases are TGTGCCAGCAGCTTAGATGGCGCGGGGGAAGACTTC.